The 29 T cell receptor beta chains reported below all come from one sample, sequenced in a study of blood T cell repertoires in COVID-19. Measured with immunoSEQ multiplex PCR; TCRdb has only the in-frame clones, and not every one. The table shows approximately 500,000 clones, with 88% occurring only once. The sequenced sample was PBMCs or T cells enriched from blood (not recorded which). The receptors were gathered from a woman aged 40 to 55 who had recovered from COVID-19.

J is TRBJ2-1 and V is TRBV11-2; 10 positions agree with TRBD2. Trimming cost V 5 bases and J 3 bases; bases outside gene matches: 10. This CDR3 region has 17 residues. Germline CDR1 is SGHAT and CDR2 is FQNNGV. CDR3 coding DNA: TGTGCCAGCAGCCGGGCTAGCGGGAGTACCATCTACAATGAGCAGTTCTTC. It yields the protein CASSRASGSTIYNEQFF. Together with reference TRBV11-2 and TRBJ2-1, the CDR3 gives the full variable domain: EAGVAQSPRYKIIEKRQSVAFWCNPISGHATLYWYQQILGQGPKLLIQFQNNGVVDDSQLPKDRFSAERLKGVDSTLKIQPAKLEDSAVYLCASSRASGSTIYNEQFFGPGTRLTVL.

In this sample, this clone turned up a few times. V and J are TRBV10-1 and TRBJ2-2; TRBD2 might be the D (5 bases). V was clipped by 2 bases and J by 1 base, with 8 bases between them. This CDR3 region has 15 residues. Germline CDR1 reads WNHNN; CDR2 reads SYGVQD (reference sequence). In nucleotides, the CDR3 is TGCGCCAGCAGTGAGGACGGAGGGAACACCGGGGAGCTGTTTTTT. Amino acid sequence: CASSEDGGNTGELFF.

The chain couples TRBV4-1 to TRBJ2-5; 9 positions agree with TRBD2. J was trimmed by 5 bases and V by 4 bases; bases with no gene match: 11. Germline values: CDR1 MGHRA, CDR2 YSYEKL. The CDR3 consists of 16 residues. CDR3 sequence reads: CASSPDVASGIETQYF. The CDR3 bases are TGCGCCAGCAGCCCTGACGTGGCTAGCGGGATTGAGACCCAGTACTTC.

The rearrangement joins TRBV5-3 to TRBJ1-2; 8 positions match TRBD1. TRBV5-3 is reported as an ORF; its role is uncertain. V shed 4 bases and J 8 bases; nucleotides not matched to a gene: 7. The CDR3 runs to 13 residues. This CDR3 reads CARSPDRVKGYTF. CDR3 nucleotides: TGTGCCAGAAGCCCGGACAGGGTGAAGGGCTACACCTTC.

The chain joins TRBV19 to TRBJ2-1; a possible D gene is TRBD2 (6 bases). Germline CDR1 reads LNHDA; CDR2 reads SQIVND (reference sequence). The CDR3 sequence is 19 residues long. Trimming stripped 3 bases from V and 0 bases from J, with 21 bases between. CDR3 loop: CASSIGGGGAGISYNEQFF. In nucleotides, the CDR3 is TGTGCCAGTAGTATCGGGGGTGGCGGAGCCGGCATCTCCTACAATGAGCAGTTCTTC.

This clone was found a few times. The chain couples TRBV11-2 to TRBJ1-2; 7 bases map to TRBD1. Unmatched junction bases numbered 9, after V lost 4 bases and J lost 1 base. Germline CDR1 is SGHAT and CDR2 is FQNNGV. This CDR3 has 16 amino acids. The CDR3 sequence: CASSSETGRYNYGYTF. The DNA for the CDR3 is TGTGCCAGCAGCTCTGAGACAGGGAGGTATAACTATGGCTACACCTTC.

The chain links TRBV29-1 to TRBJ2-5; 9 positions agree with TRBD2. The CDR3 spans 14 residues. Germline lookup yields CDR1 SQVTM and CDR2 ANQGSEA. After removal of 6 bases from V and 3 bases from J, the junction contained 8 bases not matched to a gene. This chain's CDR3 is CSVAGTSPKETQYF. The CDR3 bases are TGCAGCGTCGCCGGGACTAGCCCTAAAGAGACCCAGTACTTC.

This rearrangement joins TRBV5-1 to TRBJ1-1; D is perhaps TRBD1 (6 bases). From germline, CDR1 is SGHRS and CDR2 YFSETQ. The CDR3 is made up of 14 amino acids. Trimming stripped 3 bases from V and 0 bases from J, with 9 bases between. This chain's CDR3 is CASSSGQMNTEAFF. The CDR3, as DNA: TGCGCCAGCAGCTCAGGACAGATGAACACTGAAGCTTTCTTT.

This clone was found a few times. Sequence at one end of the junction differs from germline and may be a read error. The rearrangement joins TRBV6-2 or TRBV6-3 to TRBJ2-7; TRBD2 aligns across 10 bases. Germline V gene sequence: CDR1 MNHEY, CDR2 SVGEGT. This CDR3 comprises 15 residues. CDR3: CASSLGTSASSEQYF. The CDR3 DNA sequence: TGTGCCAGCAGCCTGGGGACTAGCGCTTCCTCCGAGCAGTACTTC.

The chain uses TRBV20-1 and TRBJ1-1, with a tentative D call TRBD1 (5 bases). With 3 bases removed from V and 2 bases from J, the gap between germline ends came to 10 bases. Germline lookup yields CDR1 DFQATT and CDR2 SNEGSKA (reference sequence). The CDR3 is made up of 13 amino acids. The CDR3 sequence is CSASTGSNTEAFF. The CDR3 DNA is TGCAGTGCTAGTACAGGCTCAAACACTGAAGCTTTCTTT.

The chain recombines TRBV7-9 with TRBJ1-1; tentatively, D is TRBD1 (5 bases). The V gene lost 1 base and the J gene lost 7 bases, with 13 bases spanning the gap. CDR1 and CDR2 from the germline V gene are SEHNR and FQNEAQ (reference sequence). The CDR3 spans 14 residues. CDR3: CASSLVGRGDEAFF. The CDR3 bases are TGTGCCAGCAGCTTAGTTGGTAGGGGTGATGAAGCTTTCTTT.

The chain joins TRBV11-3 to TRBJ2-4; D unresolved. The CDR3 sequence is 15 residues long. V was clipped by 4 bases and J by 4 bases, with 14 bases between them. Per the germline V gene, CDR1 is SGHNT and CDR2 is YENEEA. CDR3 amino acids: CASSSATRVKNIQYF. The CDR3 DNA follows: TGTGCCAGCAGCTCCGCAACGCGTGTAAAAAACATTCAGTACTTC.

V usage is TRBV7-9 and J usage is TRBJ2-2; perhaps TRBD2 as D (5 bases). With 4 bases removed from V and 2 bases from J, the gap between germline ends came to 14 bases. Germline V lookup: CDR1 SEHNR, CDR2 FQNEAQ (reference sequence). The CDR3 runs 16 residues. The CDR3 region is CASSSRGQANTGELFF. The CDR3 DNA follows: TGTGCCAGCAGCTCTCGAGGGCAGGCCAACACCGGGGAGCTGTTTTTT.

The chain joins TRBV3-1 (or the pseudogene TRBV3-2) to TRBJ2-5, with D possibly being TRBD1 (6 bases). The germline CDR1 and CDR2 sequences are LGHDT and YNNKEL (reference sequence). With 4 bases removed from V and 5 bases from J, the gap between germline ends came to 11 bases. CDR3 length: 13 amino acids. The CDR3 sequence: CASSLRGQETQYF. CDR3 sequence (DNA): TGTGCCAGCAGCCTCAGGGGCCAGGAGACCCAGTACTTC.

V and J are TRBV2 and TRBJ1-4; 7 nucleotides align to TRBD1. CDR1 and CDR2 (germline): SNHLY, FYNNEI. V lost 8 bases to trimming and J lost 8 bases; unmatched junction nucleotides: 14. There are 15 residues in the CDR3. CDR3: CASGKDRIGLEKLFF. As DNA, the CDR3 is TGTGCCAGCGGCAAGGACAGGATAGGGTTGGAAAAACTGTTTTTT.

The chain combines TRBV11-3 with TRBJ2-5, with a tentative D call TRBD1 (5 bases). CDR3 length: 15 amino acids. The V and J ends lost 0 bases and 2 bases respectively, with 10 bases between them. Germline CDR1 SGHNT, CDR2 YENEEA. This CDR3 is CASSLDSRAQETQYF. The CDR3 bases are TGTGCCAGCAGCTTAGATTCCAGGGCACAAGAGACCCAGTACTTC.

The gene calls are TRBV3-1 (or the pseudogene TRBV3-2) and TRBJ2-7; 10 bases line up with TRBD1. The V and J ends lost 4 bases and 4 bases, in that order; junction bases with no gene match: 4. CDR1 LGHDT and CDR2 YNNKEL come from the germline V gene (reference sequence). This CDR3 has 14 residues. CDR3 bases: TGTGCCAGCAGCCTAGGGACAGGGGCTTACGAGCAGTACTTC. As protein: CASSLGTGAYEQYF.

The CDR3 DNA is TGTGCCATCAGTGTGACTAGCGGGAGGTCCAATGAGCAGTTCTTC. Protein sequence: CAISVTSGRSNEQFF. J is TRBJ2-1 and V is TRBV10-3; 13 bases map to TRBD2. The germline gives CDR1 ENHRY, CDR2 SYGVKD. The length of the CDR3 is 15 residues. The V segment lost 4 bases and the J segment 6 bases; nucleotides outside the gene matches: 3.

This clone appeared a single time. The V gene is TRBV19, the J gene TRBJ1-2, with 9 bases matching TRBD1. Germline V lookup: CDR1 LNHDA, CDR2 SQIVND (reference sequence). Unmatched junction bases numbered 8, after V lost 7 bases and J lost 2 bases. The CDR3 runs to 15 residues. The CDR3 reads CASNDPGQGNYGYTF. Here the CDR3 DNA reads TGTGCCAGTAATGATCCCGGACAGGGGAACTATGGCTACACCTTC.

The gene calls are TRBV4-3 and TRBJ2-3; the D is unclear. Germline V gives CDR1 LGHNA, CDR2 YSLEER. The V end was cut by 0 bases, the J end by 0 bases, with 10 bases between. This CDR3 spans 16 amino acids. CDR3 in DNA: TGCGCCAGCAGCCAAGATGACACATCGAGCACAGATACGCAGTATTTT. It encodes CASSQDDTSSTDTQYF.

This rearrangement joins TRBV19 to TRBJ2-1; 13 bases fit TRBD2. The J segment lost 0 bases and the V segment lost 7 bases, leaving 15 bases of the junction unmatched. The CDR3 has 20 residues. Germline CDR1 LNHDA, CDR2 SQIVND (reference sequence). DNA of the CDR3: TGTGCCAGTACCCCCACCGGACTAGCGGGAGCACACTCCTCCTACAATGAGCAGTTCTTC. Translated: CASTPTGLAGAHSSYNEQFF.

This clone has just one count. The chain has TRBV3-1 (or the pseudogene TRBV3-2) and TRBJ2-6; D is ambiguous. V was clipped by 1 base and J by 2 bases, with 9 bases between them. The CDR3 runs 16 residues. Germline V CDR1 and CDR2: LGHDT, YNNKEL (reference sequence). Written as DNA, the CDR3 is TGTGCCAGCAGCCAAGTGACGGGTACTGGGGCCAACGTCCTGACTTTC. Residues: CASSQVTGTGANVLTF.

The chain couples TRBV28 to TRBJ2-3; 12 bases line up with TRBD2. Looked up from germline, CDR1 is MDHEN and CDR2 is SYDVKM. J was trimmed by 5 bases and V by 5 bases; bases with no gene match: 8. The CDR3 has 16 amino acids. The CDR3 DNA follows: TGTGCCAGCAGTGAATCTAGCGGGAGGGCGGGAGATACGCAGTATTTT. Amino acids: CASSESSGRAGDTQYF.

This clone was recorded a few times. Other DNA sequences in this sample translate to the same CDR3. The chain has TRBV10-3 and TRBJ2-3; TRBD1 aligns across 9 bases. Germline CDR1 reads ENHRY; CDR2 reads SYGVKD. The CDR3 consists of 13 residues. V lost 8 bases and J lost 4; bases outside the gene matches: 4. CDR3 amino acids: CAIGGQGADTQYF. The DNA of the CDR3 is TGTGCCATCGGGGGACAGGGAGCAGATACGCAGTATTTT.

As regards this clone: The same CDR3 is also encoded by other DNA sequences in this sample. V gene TRBV5-8 combines with J gene TRBJ1-2; D is unresolved. The CDR3 has 14 amino acids. Germline loops: CDR1 SGHTS, CDR2 YDEGEE. V lost 0 bases, J lost 2 bases, and 8 bases lay in between. The CDR3 spells CASSLGQFNYGYTF. CDR3 bases: TGTGCCAGCAGCTTGGGACAATTCAACTATGGCTACACCTTC.

V usage is TRBV27 and J usage is TRBJ2-1, with D possibly matching TRBD2 (6 bases). Germline V gene lookup returns CDR1 MNHEY and CDR2 SMNVEV (reference sequence). Between the trimmed V and J ends, which lost 6 bases and 8 bases, there was a span of 23 bases. CDR3 length equals 16 residues. Here the CDR3 reads CASRRDAPYNEDEQFF. The CDR3 region has the DNA TGTGCCAGCAGGCGGGACGCTCCCTACAATGAGGATGAGCAGTTCTTC.

The chain employs TRBV20-1 and TRBJ2-5; the match to TRBD2 covers 10 bases. Germline V CDR1 and CDR2: DFQATT, SNEGSKA (reference sequence). The ends lost 3 bases at V and 3 bases at J; junction bases unmatched: 10. The CDR3 contains 16 residues. CDR3 nucleotides: TGCAGTGCTAGTCCTAGCGGGAGCTGGTGGGAAGAGACCCAGTACTTC. Protein product: CSASPSGSWWEETQYF.

V and J are TRBV24-1 and TRBJ2-5; 7 positions agree with TRBD2. V was pared by 7 bases and J by 0 bases, with 7 bases of the junction left unmatched. Germline CDR1 KGHDR, CDR2 SFDVKD. The CDR3 runs to 15 residues. The CDR3 loop is CATSPSGRYQETQYF. Written as DNA, the CDR3 is TGTGCCACCAGCCCTAGCGGTCGGTACCAAGAGACCCAGTACTTC.

This clone is a singleton in its sample. Because the CDR3's place on the DNA is in doubt, the DNA is left out and the CDR3 is given as listed by TCRdb. This chain joins TRBV27 and TRBJ2-7; the D call TRBD2 from the table was never checked on the DNA. CDR1 and CDR2 from the germline V gene are MNHEY and SMNVEV (reference sequence). The CDR3 length equals 12 residues, ends included. The CDR3 spells CASSFGEGEQYF.